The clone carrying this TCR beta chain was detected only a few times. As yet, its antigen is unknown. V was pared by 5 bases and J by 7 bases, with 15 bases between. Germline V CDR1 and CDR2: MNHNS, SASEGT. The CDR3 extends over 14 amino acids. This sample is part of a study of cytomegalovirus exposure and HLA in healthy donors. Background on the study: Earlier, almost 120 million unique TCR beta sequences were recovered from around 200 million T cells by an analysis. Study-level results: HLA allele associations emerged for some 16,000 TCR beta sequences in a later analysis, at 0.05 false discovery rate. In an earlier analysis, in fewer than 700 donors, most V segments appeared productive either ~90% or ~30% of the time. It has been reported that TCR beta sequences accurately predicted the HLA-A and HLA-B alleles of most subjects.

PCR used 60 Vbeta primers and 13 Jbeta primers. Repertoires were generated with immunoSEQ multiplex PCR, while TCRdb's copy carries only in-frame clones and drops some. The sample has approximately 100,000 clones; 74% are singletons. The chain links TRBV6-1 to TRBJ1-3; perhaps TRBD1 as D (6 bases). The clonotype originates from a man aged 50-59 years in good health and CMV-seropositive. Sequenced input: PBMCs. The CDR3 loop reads CASSRLGAGNTIYF. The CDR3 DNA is TGTGCCAGCAGTCGCCTGGGGGCAGGGAACACCATATATTTT.